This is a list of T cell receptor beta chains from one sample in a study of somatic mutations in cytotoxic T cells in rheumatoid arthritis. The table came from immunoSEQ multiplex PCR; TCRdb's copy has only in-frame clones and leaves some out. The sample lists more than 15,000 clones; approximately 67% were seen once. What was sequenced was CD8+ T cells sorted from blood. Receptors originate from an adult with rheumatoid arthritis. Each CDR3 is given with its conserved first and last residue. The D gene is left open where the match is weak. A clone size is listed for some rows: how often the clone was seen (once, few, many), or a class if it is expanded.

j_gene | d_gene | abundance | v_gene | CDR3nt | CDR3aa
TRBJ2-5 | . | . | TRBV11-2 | TGTGCCAGCAGCTTGATGGACTATTTTCAAGAGACCCAGTACTTC | CASSLMDYFQETQYF
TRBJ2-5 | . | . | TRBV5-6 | TGTGCCAGCAGCTTGGGTAAAGAGACCCAGTACTTC | CASSLGKETQYF
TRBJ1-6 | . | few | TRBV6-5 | TGTGCCAGCAGTTATTACCACAGGGTGGATAATTCACCCCTCCACTTT | CASSYYHRVDNSPLHF
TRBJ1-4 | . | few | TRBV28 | TGTGCCAGCAGTTTAGACCTCACAACTAATGAAAAACTGTTTTTT | CASSLDLTTNEKLFF
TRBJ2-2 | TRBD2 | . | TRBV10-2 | TGCGCCAGCAGTGATCTAGCGGGGGGGTTCACCGGGGAGCTGTTTTTT | CASSDLAGGFTGELFF
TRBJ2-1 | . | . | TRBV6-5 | TGTGCCAGCAGTTACTCGAACGGGGAGATTAATGAGCAGTTCTTC | CASSYSNGEINEQFF
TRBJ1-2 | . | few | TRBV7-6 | TGTGCCAGCAGCTTTACCCAGACTCATGGCTACACCTTC | CASSFTQTHGYTF
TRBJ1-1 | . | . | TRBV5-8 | TGTGCCAGCAGCTTGGAGGCGATGAACACTGAAGCTTTCTTT | CASSLEAMNTEAFF
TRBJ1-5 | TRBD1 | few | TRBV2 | TGTGCCAGCAGTGATACCCAGGGGGCTTATAGCAATCAGCCCCAGCATTTT | CASSDTQGAYSNQPQHF
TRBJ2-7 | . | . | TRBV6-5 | TGTGCCAGCAGTTATGGGGAGTACGAGCAGTACTTC | CASSYGEYEQYF
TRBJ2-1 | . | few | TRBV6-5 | TGTGCCAGCAGTTACTCGCCCAATTGGGAGCAGTTCTTC | CASSYSPNWEQFF
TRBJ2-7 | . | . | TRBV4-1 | TGCGCCAGCAGCCAAGACCAGACAGGCTACGAGCAGTACTTC | CASSQDQTGYEQYF
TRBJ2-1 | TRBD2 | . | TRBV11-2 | TGTGCCAGCAGCTGGACTAGCGGGGGGTACAATGAGCAGTTCTTC | CASSWTSGGYNEQFF
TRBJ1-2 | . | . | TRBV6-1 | TGTGCCAGCAGTTTACACGATAACTATGGCTACACCTTC | CASSLHDNYGYTF
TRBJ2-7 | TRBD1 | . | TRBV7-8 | TGTGCCAGCAGCTCCGGACAGGGCATGTACGAGCAGTACTTC | CASSSGQGMYEQYF